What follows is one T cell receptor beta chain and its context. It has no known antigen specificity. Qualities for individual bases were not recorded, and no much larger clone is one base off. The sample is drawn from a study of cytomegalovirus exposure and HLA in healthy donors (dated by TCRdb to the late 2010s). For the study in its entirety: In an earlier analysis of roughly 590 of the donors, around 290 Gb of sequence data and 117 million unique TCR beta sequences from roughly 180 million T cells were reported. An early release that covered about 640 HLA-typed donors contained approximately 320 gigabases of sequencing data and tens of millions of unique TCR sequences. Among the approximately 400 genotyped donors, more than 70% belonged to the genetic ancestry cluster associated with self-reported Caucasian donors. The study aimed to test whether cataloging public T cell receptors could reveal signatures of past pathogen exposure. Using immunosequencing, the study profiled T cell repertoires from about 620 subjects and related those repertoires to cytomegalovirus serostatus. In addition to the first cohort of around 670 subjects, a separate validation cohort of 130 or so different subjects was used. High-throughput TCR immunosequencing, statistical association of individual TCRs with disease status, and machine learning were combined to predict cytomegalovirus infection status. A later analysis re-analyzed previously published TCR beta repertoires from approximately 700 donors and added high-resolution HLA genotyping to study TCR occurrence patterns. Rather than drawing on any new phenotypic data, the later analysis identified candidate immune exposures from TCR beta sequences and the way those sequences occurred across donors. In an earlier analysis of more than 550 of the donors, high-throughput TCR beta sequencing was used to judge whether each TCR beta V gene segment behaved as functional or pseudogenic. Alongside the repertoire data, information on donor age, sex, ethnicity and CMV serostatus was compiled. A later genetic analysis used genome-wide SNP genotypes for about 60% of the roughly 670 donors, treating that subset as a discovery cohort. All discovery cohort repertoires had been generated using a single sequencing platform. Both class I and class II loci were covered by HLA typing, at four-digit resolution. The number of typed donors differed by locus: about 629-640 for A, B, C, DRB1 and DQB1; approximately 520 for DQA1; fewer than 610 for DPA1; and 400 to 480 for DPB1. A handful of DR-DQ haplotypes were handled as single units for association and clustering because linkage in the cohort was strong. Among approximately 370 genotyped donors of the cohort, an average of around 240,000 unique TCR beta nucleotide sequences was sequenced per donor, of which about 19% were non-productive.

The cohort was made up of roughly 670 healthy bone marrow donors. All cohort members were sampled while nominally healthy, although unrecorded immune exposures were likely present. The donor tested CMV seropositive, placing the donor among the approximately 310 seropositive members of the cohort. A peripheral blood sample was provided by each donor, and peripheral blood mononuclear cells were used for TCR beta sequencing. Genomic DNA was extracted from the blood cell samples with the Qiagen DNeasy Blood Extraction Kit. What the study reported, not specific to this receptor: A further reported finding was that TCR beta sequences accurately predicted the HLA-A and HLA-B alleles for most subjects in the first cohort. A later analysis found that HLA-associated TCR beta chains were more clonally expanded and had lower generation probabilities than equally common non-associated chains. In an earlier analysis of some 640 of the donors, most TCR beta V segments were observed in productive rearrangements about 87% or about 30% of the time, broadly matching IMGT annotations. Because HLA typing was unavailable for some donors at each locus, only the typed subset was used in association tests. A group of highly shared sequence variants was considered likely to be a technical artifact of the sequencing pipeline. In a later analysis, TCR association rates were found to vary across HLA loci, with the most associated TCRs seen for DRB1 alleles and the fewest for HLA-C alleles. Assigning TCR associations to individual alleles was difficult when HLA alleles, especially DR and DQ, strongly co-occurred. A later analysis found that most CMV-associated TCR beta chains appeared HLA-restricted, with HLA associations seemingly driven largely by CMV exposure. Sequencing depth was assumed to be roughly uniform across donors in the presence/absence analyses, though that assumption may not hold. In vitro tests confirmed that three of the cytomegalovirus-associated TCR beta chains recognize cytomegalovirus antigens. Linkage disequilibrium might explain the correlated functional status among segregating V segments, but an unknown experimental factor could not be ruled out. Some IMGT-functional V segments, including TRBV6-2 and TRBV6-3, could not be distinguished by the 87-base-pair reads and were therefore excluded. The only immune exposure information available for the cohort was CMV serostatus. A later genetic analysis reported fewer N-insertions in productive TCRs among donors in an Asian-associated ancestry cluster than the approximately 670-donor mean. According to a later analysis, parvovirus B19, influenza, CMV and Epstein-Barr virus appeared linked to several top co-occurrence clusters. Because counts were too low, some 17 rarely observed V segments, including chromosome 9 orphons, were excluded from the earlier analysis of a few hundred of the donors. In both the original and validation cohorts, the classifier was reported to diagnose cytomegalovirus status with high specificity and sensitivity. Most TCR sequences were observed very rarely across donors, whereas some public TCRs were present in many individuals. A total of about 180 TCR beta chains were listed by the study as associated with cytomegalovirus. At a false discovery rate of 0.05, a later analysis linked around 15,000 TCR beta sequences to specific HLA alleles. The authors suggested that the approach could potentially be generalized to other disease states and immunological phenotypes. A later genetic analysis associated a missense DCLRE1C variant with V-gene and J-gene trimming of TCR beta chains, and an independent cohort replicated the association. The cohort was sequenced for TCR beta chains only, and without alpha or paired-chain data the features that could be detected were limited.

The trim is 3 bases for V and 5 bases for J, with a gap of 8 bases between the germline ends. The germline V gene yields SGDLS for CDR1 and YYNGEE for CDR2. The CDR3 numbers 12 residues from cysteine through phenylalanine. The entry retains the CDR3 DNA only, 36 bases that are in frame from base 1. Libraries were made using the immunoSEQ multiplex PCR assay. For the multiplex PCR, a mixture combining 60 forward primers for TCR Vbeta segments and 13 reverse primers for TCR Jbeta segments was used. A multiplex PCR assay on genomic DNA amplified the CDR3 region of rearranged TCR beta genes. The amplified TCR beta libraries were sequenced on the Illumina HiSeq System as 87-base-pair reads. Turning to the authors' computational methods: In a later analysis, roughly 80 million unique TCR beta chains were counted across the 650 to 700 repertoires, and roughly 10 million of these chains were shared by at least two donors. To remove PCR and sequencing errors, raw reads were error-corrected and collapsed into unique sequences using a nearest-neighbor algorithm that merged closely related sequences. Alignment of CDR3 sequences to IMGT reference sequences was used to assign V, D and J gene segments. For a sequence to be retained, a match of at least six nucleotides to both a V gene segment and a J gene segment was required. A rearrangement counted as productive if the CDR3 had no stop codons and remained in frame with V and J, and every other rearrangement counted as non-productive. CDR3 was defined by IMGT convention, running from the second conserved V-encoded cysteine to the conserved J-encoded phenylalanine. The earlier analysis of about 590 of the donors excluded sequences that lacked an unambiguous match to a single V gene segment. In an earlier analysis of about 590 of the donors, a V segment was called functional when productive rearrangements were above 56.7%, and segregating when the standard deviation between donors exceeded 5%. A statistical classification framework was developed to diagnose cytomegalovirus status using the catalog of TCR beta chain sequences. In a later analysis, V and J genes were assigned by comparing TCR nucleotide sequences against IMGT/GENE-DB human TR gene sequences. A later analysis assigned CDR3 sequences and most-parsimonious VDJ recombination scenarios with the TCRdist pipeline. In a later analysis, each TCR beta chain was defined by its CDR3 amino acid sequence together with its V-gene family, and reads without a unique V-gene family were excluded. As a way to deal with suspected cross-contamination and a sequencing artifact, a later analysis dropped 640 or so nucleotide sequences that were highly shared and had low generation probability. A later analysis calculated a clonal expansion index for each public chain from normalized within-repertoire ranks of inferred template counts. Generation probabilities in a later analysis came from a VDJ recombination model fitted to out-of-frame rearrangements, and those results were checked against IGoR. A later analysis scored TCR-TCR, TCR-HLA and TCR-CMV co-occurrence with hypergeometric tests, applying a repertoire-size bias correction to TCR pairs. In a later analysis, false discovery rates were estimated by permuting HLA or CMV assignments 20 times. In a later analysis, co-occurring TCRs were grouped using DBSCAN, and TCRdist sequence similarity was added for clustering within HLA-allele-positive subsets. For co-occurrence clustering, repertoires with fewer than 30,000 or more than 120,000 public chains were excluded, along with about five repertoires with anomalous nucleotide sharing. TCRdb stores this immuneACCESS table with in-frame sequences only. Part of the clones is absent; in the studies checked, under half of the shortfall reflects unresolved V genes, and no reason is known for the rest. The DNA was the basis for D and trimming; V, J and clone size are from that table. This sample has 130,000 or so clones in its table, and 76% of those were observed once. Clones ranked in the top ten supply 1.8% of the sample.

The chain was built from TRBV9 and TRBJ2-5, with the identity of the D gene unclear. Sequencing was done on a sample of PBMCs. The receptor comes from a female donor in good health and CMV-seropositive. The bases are TGTGCCAGCAGCGCTTCCTTCGAGACCCAGTACTTC. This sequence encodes CASSASFETQYF.